Only a few counts were recorded for the clone carrying this TCR beta chain. TCRdb recomputed calls from the RT-PCR reads with MiXCR, one row per CDR3 protein. The data show about a million distinct CDR3 sequences, under 20% seen once. V was cut by 0 bases and J by 0 bases, with 6 bases left in between. Per germline, CDR1 SGHVS and CDR2 FQNEAQ. CDR3 length: 15 amino acids. The record originates from a study of patients and donors after allogeneic stem cell transplantation. Sample: blood, either unsorted or a sorted T cell fraction (not recorded which). The chain has TRBV7-8 and TRBJ1-3; D ambiguous. The TCR originated in a human donor who was either an allogeneic HSCT recipient or a stem cell or donor lymphocyte infusion donor (not recorded which). It is not recorded whose cells these are; they may come from a transplant donor. CDR3 region: CASSLAFYSGNTIYF. The CDR3 DNA sequence: TGTGCCAGCAGCTTAGCGTTCTACTCTGGAAACACCATATATTTT.